Below are 14 T cell receptor beta chains sequenced from a single sample in a study of T cell responses to AZD1222 COVID-19 vaccine. The assay was immunoSEQ multiplex PCR, and TCRdb's table has in-frame clones only and misses some. This repertoire shows fewer than 150,000 clones, 93% found once; its top ten account for about 0.91%. Sequencing used peripheral blood, obtained on day 0 of AZD1222 vaccination. The receptor source for this set is an adult in good health.

The sample holds one count of this clone. J is TRBJ2-7 and V is TRBV29-1; D may be TRBD1 (5 bases). In germline, CDR1 is SQVTM, CDR2 ANQGSEA. The CDR3 totals 13 residues. V was trimmed by 7 bases and J by 2 bases, leaving 15 bases between them. The CDR3 region is CSALKTATYEQYF. The CDR3 bases are TGCAGCGCCCTTAAGACAGCGACCTACGAGCAGTACTTC.

The chain links TRBV11-2 to TRBJ2-3, with 7 positions matching TRBD1. V lost 6 bases, J lost 4 bases, and 4 bases stayed unmatched. The CDR3 is 13 residues long. The germline V gene encodes CDR1 SGHAT and CDR2 FQNNGV. CDR3 sequence reads: CASRSQGPDTQYF. The CDR3 DNA follows: TGTGCCAGCAGATCACAGGGGCCAGATACGCAGTATTTT. The full variable domain, its missing parts supplied by reference TRBV11-2 and TRBJ2-3, is EAGVAQSPRYKIIEKRQSVAFWCNPISGHATLYWYQQILGQGPKLLIQFQNNGVVDDSQLPKDRFSAERLKGVDSTLKIQPAKLEDSAVYLCASRSQGPDTQYFGPGTRLTVL.

The V and J genes are TRBV2 and TRBJ2-5; D not resolved. CDR1 and CDR2 from the germline V gene are SNHLY and FYNNEI. This CDR3 has 12 amino acids. V dropped 7 bases and J dropped 5 bases, with 11 bases sitting between them. CDR3 in DNA: TGTGCCAGCAACCCCCAAGAGGAGACCCAGTACTTC. It encodes CASNPQEETQYF.

The rearrangement uses TRBV12-5 and TRBJ1-5, with TRBD1 identical over 7 bases. From germline, CDR1 is LGHNT and CDR2 FRNRAP. Trimming at V came to 9 bases and at J to 5 bases, leaving 4 bases not matched to a gene. The CDR3 runs 12 residues. DNA for the CDR3: TGTGCTAGCAGGGGGAGGGATCAGCCCCAGCATTTT. Protein product: CASRGRDQPQHF. The full variable domain, in which reference TRBV12-5 and TRBJ1-5 provide the parts outside the CDR3, is DARVTQTPRHKVTEMGQEVTMRCQPILGHNTVFWYRQTMMQGLELLAYFRNRAPLDDSGMPKDRFSAEMPDATLATLKIQPSEPRDSAVYFCASRGRDQPQHFGDGTRLSIL.

The CDR3 protein is CASSQSGRNYGYTF. The CDR3 DNA reads TGTGCCAGCAGCCAATCGGGGAGGAACTATGGCTACACCTTC. The chain employs TRBV16 and TRBJ1-2; D unresolved. This CDR3 has 14 amino acids. The germline V and J ends were trimmed by 0 bases and 2 bases, with 7 bases remaining between them. Germline CDR1 is KGHSY and CDR2 is FQNENV.

DNA of the CDR3: TGTGCCAGCAGTTACAACACGGGCTATGGCTACACCTTC. Amino acid sequence: CASSYNTGYGYTF. The chain combines TRBV6-5 with TRBJ1-2; D gene ambiguous. Deletions cut 2 bases from V and 4 bases from J, with 8 bases between. CDR3 size: 13 residues. The germline V gene has CDR1 MNHEY and CDR2 SVGAGI.

The CDR3 protein is CASSPDRSEAFF. Written as DNA, the CDR3 is TGTGCCAGCTCCCCGGATAGATCCGAAGCTTTCTTT. The chain has TRBV18 and TRBJ1-1; no clear D gene. The V gene lost 6 bases and the J gene lost 8 bases, with 13 bases spanning the gap. CDR1 is KGHSH, CDR2 LQKENI, per germline. The CDR3 loop spans 12 amino acids. Based on the CDR3 plus reference TRBV18 and TRBJ1-1, the full variable domain is NAGVMQNPRHLVRRRGQEARLRCSPMKGHSHVYWYRQLPEEGLKFMVYLQKENIIDESGMPKERFSAEFPKEGPSILRIQQVVRGDSAAYFCASSPDRSEAFFGQGTRLTVV.

V is TRBV6-5 and J is TRBJ1-1; D remains ambiguous. Germline V CDR1 and CDR2: MNHEY, SVGAGI. The CDR3 length is 14 residues. V lost 7 bases to trimming and J lost 0 bases, with 12 bases between them. CDR3 sequence: CASIYGRLNTEAFF. The CDR3 DNA reads as TGTGCCAGCATATATGGGCGGCTGAACACTGAAGCTTTCTTT.

This chain links TRBV5-5 with TRBJ1-3; maybe TRBD1 (6 bases). The V gene's germline CDR1 is SGHKS and CDR2 YYEKEE (reference sequence). CDR3 length: 16 residues. V shed 5 bases and J shed 2 bases, with 17 bases lying between them. The CDR3 spells CASSSAGTIAGNTIYF. The CDR3 DNA reads as TGTGCCAGCAGTTCTGCAGGGACAATCGCTGGAAACACCATATATTTT.

CDR3 coding DNA: TGTGCCAGCAGCTTAGGTGGGACGGGAGATGGAAACACCATATATTTT. Its translation is CASSLGGTGDGNTIYF. V and J are TRBV11-3 and TRBJ1-3; TRBD1 is a possible D gene (5 bases). Trimming cost V 1 base and J 3 bases, with 13 bases left between them. Germline V gene sequence: CDR1 SGHNT, CDR2 YENEEA. The CDR3 runs 16 residues.

The chain uses TRBV9 and TRBJ2-3, with 14 nucleotides matching TRBD2. Germline V gives CDR1 SGDLS, CDR2 YYNGEE. This CDR3 spans 16 amino acids. V was clipped by 3 bases and J by 2 bases; unmatched bases: 2. The CDR3 coding sequence is TGTGCCAGCAGCGGGACTAGCGGGGGGTACACAGATACGCAGTATTTT. Translating gives CASSGTSGGYTDTQYF.

The rearrangement links TRBV19 to TRBJ1-1, with D possibly TRBD1 on 6 matching bases. Trimming removed 1 base at V and 2 bases at J, with 8 bases between. The CDR3 length is 14 residues. The germline V gene encodes CDR1 LNHDA and CDR2 SQIVND (reference sequence). For the CDR3, the DNA is TGTGCCAGTAGTATAGGACAGGCAAACACTGAAGCTTTCTTT. The encoded protein is CASSIGQANTEAFF.

This sequence joins TRBV9 and TRBJ1-2, with 7 bases aligning to TRBD1. CDR3 length equals 13 residues. CDR1 SGDLS and CDR2 YYNGEE come from the germline V gene. Losses at the gene ends were 0 bases for V and 7 bases for J; bases not matched to a gene: 3. The CDR3 DNA sequence: TGTGCCAGCAGCGTAGGACAGGGATTTGGCTACACCTTC. Translated: CASSVGQGFGYTF.

This clone was detected only once. This chain connects TRBV11-2 to TRBJ2-5, with a weak D call TRBD2 (6 bases). The CDR3 has 15 amino acids. Germline V gene lookup returns CDR1 SGHAT and CDR2 FQNNGV. V dropped 5 bases and J dropped 2 bases, with 15 bases sitting between them. Written as DNA, the CDR3 is TGTGCCAGCAGCCCGTTTAGTGGGACTCAAGAGACCCAGTACTTC. This codes for CASSPFSGTQETQYF.